What follows are 25 T cell receptor beta chains derived from one specimen sequenced in a study of T-cell memory formation after mild COVID-19. One entry per CDR3 protein, called by TCRdb with MiXCR from the 5' RACE reads. The profile shows roughly 550,000 distinct CDR3 sequences, about a fifth of them singletons. The material sequenced was PBMCs or a T cell subset sorted from them (not recorded which). The receptor source for this set is an adult woman who had mild COVID-19 (a few samples of this study predate the infection). Cell type and time point are not known.

This clonotype has only a few counts. V is TRBV4-2 and J is TRBJ2-2; tentative D call: TRBD1 (6 bases). The CDR3 runs to 16 residues. Trimming took 4 bases from V and 7 from J, leaving 19 bases between them. Germline values: CDR1 LGHNA, CDR2 YNFKEQ. As DNA, the CDR3 is TGTGCCAGCAGCCCAATGGCCGACAGGCGGAGCGGGGAGCTGTTTTTT. It codes for CASSPMADRRSGELFF.

The chain uses TRBV20-1 and TRBJ2-1; TRBD2 matches at 11 bases. Germline values: CDR1 DFQATT, CDR2 SNEGSKA (reference sequence). The CDR3 covers 15 residues. The V gene end was trimmed by 1 base and the J gene end by 6 bases; junction bases not matched to a gene: 5. CDR3: CSARGTSGYINEQFF. The CDR3 DNA is TGCAGTGCTAGAGGGACTAGCGGGTATATCAATGAGCAGTTCTTC.

This chain uses TRBV5-1 with TRBJ2-2, with D possibly being TRBD1 (6 bases). With 1 base removed from V and 4 bases from J, the gap between germline ends came to 17 bases. Germline V CDR1 and CDR2: SGHRS, YFSETQ. The CDR3 is 17 residues long. CDR3 bases: TGCGCCAGCAGCTTGCTCGACACAGGGTTTCGCACCGGGGAGCTGTTTTTT. As protein: CASSLLDTGFRTGELFF.

This clonotype turned up a few times. The CDR3 loop is CASSLSGVSADTQYF. The CDR3 nucleotides read TGTGCCAGCAGCTTATCCGGGGTATCGGCAGATACGCAGTATTTT. This chain connects TRBV7-9 to TRBJ2-3; maybe TRBD2 (5 bases). Germline V CDR1 and CDR2: SEHNR, FQNEAQ (reference sequence). The V gene lost 2 bases and the J gene lost 4 bases, with 13 bases spanning the gap. The CDR3 spans 15 residues. Looking up the rest from reference TRBV7-9 and TRBJ2-3 gives the full variable domain: DTGVSQNPRHKITKRGQNVTFRCDPISEHNRLYWYRQTLGQGPEFLTYFQNEAQLEKSRLLSDRFSAERPKGSFSTLEIQRTEQGDSAMYLCASSLSGVSADTQYFGPGTRLTVL.

The V gene is TRBV5-1, the J gene TRBJ2-7; D is perhaps TRBD1 or TRBD2 (5 bases each). CDR3 length equals 14 residues. Trimming shortened V by 1 base and J by 2 bases, and 10 bases separated the two germline ends. Germline V gene lookup returns CDR1 SGHRS and CDR2 YFSETQ. CDR3 loop: CASSLRGDPYEQYF. The DNA of the CDR3 is TGCGCCAGCAGCTTGAGAGGGGACCCCTACGAGCAGTACTTC.

This clonotype was seen only a few times. This chain joins TRBV9 and TRBJ2-7; D is uncertain. The CDR3 totals 15 residues. Between the trimmed V and J ends, which lost 3 bases and 5 bases, there was a span of 18 bases. Germline V gene data show CDR1 as SGDLS and CDR2 as YYNGEE. The CDR3 DNA is TGTGCCAGCAGCGGGTGGCCTTCCGAGGCCAACGAGCAGTACTTC. This sequence encodes CASSGWPSEANEQYF.

The rearrangement links TRBV19 to TRBJ2-3; perhaps TRBD1 as D (5 bases). Trimming removed 6 bases from V and 3 bases from J, with 7 bases in between. The CDR3 is 12 amino acids. The V gene's germline CDR1 is LNHDA and CDR2 SQIVND (reference sequence). CDR3 in amino acids: CASRTATDTQYF. DNA of the CDR3: TGTGCCAGTAGGACAGCTACAGATACGCAGTATTTT.

This clonotype appeared a few times. The genes are TRBV4-3 and TRBJ2-7, with a tentative D call TRBD1 (6 bases). Trimming shortened V by 0 bases and J by 4 bases, and 10 bases separated the two germline ends. Germline-derived CDR1 and CDR2 are LGHNA and YSLEER. The CDR3 covers 14 residues. The CDR3 sequence is CASSQEIGQYEQYF. The CDR3 region has the DNA TGCGCCAGCAGCCAAGAAATAGGACAGTACGAGCAGTACTTC.

This chain links TRBV6-1 with TRBJ1-5; TRBD1 is a possible D gene (5 bases). CDR3 length: 14 amino acids. V lost 3 bases to trimming and J lost 5 bases, with 11 bases between them. Per the germline V gene, CDR1 is MNHNS and CDR2 is SASEGT. CDR3 coding DNA: TGTGCCAGCAGTGATGTGGGGGGGTATCAGCCCCAGCATTTT. It encodes CASSDVGGYQPQHF.

There are a few counts of this clonotype. This chain connects TRBV12-3 or TRBV12-4 to TRBJ2-1; 13 nucleotides align to TRBD2. The CDR3 has 21 amino acids. The J segment lost 0 bases and the V segment lost 6 bases, leaving 17 bases of the junction unmatched. DNA of the CDR3: TGTGCCAGCAGCCCAGGCGGGACTAGCGGGGCACAGCTAGGCTCCTACAATGAGCAGTTCTTC. As protein: CASSPGGTSGAQLGSYNEQFF.

In its sample, this clonotype was seen a few times. The V gene is TRBV10-3, the J gene TRBJ2-7, with TRBD2 matching over 9 bases. The V and J ends lost 4 bases and 0 bases, in that order; junction bases with no gene match: 7. This CDR3 is 16 amino acids long. Germline V lookup: CDR1 ENHRY, CDR2 SYGVKD. CDR3 bases: TGTGCCATCAGTGGTCTAGCTAGCGGGATCTCCTACGAGCAGTACTTC. It codes for CAISGLASGISYEQYF.

This clonotype has at least ten counts. The V call is TRBV7-2, the J call TRBJ2-2; the match to TRBD2 covers 13 bases. The V segment lost 0 bases and the J segment 5 bases; nucleotides outside the gene matches: 6. Germline V gene data show CDR1 as SGHTA and CDR2 as FQGNSA. This CDR3 is 18 amino acids long. The CDR3 DNA is TGTGCCAGCAGCTTAGCGGCGGGACTAGCGGGACGAACCGGGGAGCTGTTTTTT. It codes for CASSLAAGLAGRTGELFF.

This clonotype was found a few times. The chain links TRBV3-1 to TRBJ2-2; D gene ambiguous. Germline lookup yields CDR1 LGHDT and CDR2 YNNKEL (reference sequence). This CDR3 region has 13 residues. With 1 base removed from V and 7 bases from J, the gap between germline ends came to 7 bases. The CDR3 DNA sequence: TGTGCCAGCAGCCAAGGCGGAGTCGGGGAGCTGTTTTTT. Translated, it gives CASSQGGVGELFF.

This rearrangement joins TRBV4-2 to TRBJ1-6; no clear D gene. The CDR3 length is 16 residues. The germline V gene has CDR1 LGHNA and CDR2 YNFKEQ. V dropped 1 base and J dropped 5 bases, with 12 bases sitting between them. The CDR3 nucleotides are TGTGCCAGCAGCCAAGCCCCACCCAGAGATAATTCACCCCTCCACTTT. This encodes CASSQAPPRDNSPLHF.

The gene calls are TRBV5-1 and TRBJ2-5; no clear D gene. V gave up 6 bases and J gave up 2 bases, with 8 bases separating them. The length of the CDR3 is 12 residues. Germline loops: CDR1 SGHRS, CDR2 YFSETQ. The chain's CDR3 is CASIDVQETQYF. CDR3 sequence (DNA): TGCGCCAGCATCGATGTGCAAGAGACCCAGTACTTC.

This chain uses TRBV5-1 with TRBJ2-3, with D perhaps matching TRBD1 or TRBD2 (5 bases each). Germline V lookup: CDR1 SGHRS, CDR2 YFSETQ. CDR3 length equals 15 residues. Trimming cost V 0 bases and J 5 bases, with 13 bases left between them. The CDR3 is CASSLVEGRGDTQYF. DNA for the CDR3: TGCGCCAGCAGCTTGGTAGAGGGTAGGGGAGATACGCAGTATTTT.

This clonotype was counted a few times. The V call is TRBV4-2, the J call TRBJ1-4, with D possibly being TRBD1 (5 bases). CDR1 LGHNA and CDR2 YNFKEQ come from the germline V gene. This CDR3 has 16 amino acids. V gave up 1 base and J gave up 3 bases, with 12 bases separating them. The chain's CDR3 is CASSQVARASNEKLFF. Here the CDR3 DNA reads TGTGCCAGCAGCCAAGTAGCCAGGGCGTCTAATGAAAAACTGTTTTTT.

In its sample, this clonotype was seen once. This sequence joins TRBV7-9 and TRBJ2-1; TRBD2 might be the D (5 bases). The CDR3 runs to 16 residues. Trimming took 5 bases from V and 8 from J, leaving 22 bases between them. CDR1 is SEHNR and CDR2 is FQNEAQ in the germline V gene (reference sequence). CDR3 loop: CASSPDVHSEFHEQFF. The CDR3 bases are TGTGCCAGCAGCCCCGACGTGCATAGCGAATTTCATGAGCAGTTCTTC.

This chain uses TRBV4-1 with TRBJ2-7; 7 bases map to TRBD1. The junction had 4 bases not matched to a gene; V was cut back by 1 base and J by 1 base. This CDR3 comprises 15 residues. CDR1 is MGHRA, CDR2 YSYEKL, per germline. CDR3 protein: CASSQGPGQSYEQYF. The CDR3 bases are TGCGCCAGCAGCCAAGGACCGGGACAGTCCTACGAGCAGTACTTC.

This chain connects TRBV29-1 to TRBJ1-1; D not resolved. Per germline, CDR1 SQVTM and CDR2 ANQGSEA. This CDR3 has 11 amino acids. V lost 2 bases to trimming and J lost 6 bases, with 7 bases between them. The DNA for the CDR3 is TGCAGCGTTGAATCGAGATCTGAAGCTTTCTTT. It encodes CSVESRSEAFF.

V is TRBV24-1 and J is TRBJ2-1; D unclear. The V and J ends lost 8 bases and 6 bases respectively, with 7 bases between them. Germline loops: CDR1 KGHDR, CDR2 SFDVKD. This CDR3 contains 11 residues. CDR3 bases: TGTGCCACCACCGGGCTCAATGAGCAGTTCTTC. Translated, it gives CATTGLNEQFF.

This clonotype was counted between two and nine times. This rearrangement joins TRBV12-3 or TRBV12-4 to TRBJ1-5; possibly TRBD1 for D (5 bases). CDR3 size: 16 residues. V shed 7 bases and J shed 6 bases, with 22 bases lying between them. The CDR3 loop is CASTANGGGFGQPQHF. CDR3 DNA sequence: TGTGCCAGCACCGCTAACGGGGGGGGATTCGGTCAGCCCCAGCATTTT.

This chain connects TRBV20-1 to TRBJ2-5, with 11 bases aligning to TRBD2. The V segment lost 0 bases and the J segment 1 base; nucleotides outside the gene matches: 1. The V gene's germline CDR1 is DFQATT and CDR2 SNEGSKA (reference sequence). CDR3 size: 15 residues. This chain's CDR3 is CSARELAGVQETQYF. DNA of the CDR3: TGCAGTGCTAGAGAACTAGCGGGAGTCCAAGAGACCCAGTACTTC.

This clonotype was counted many times. This CDR3 reads CASSSGLAGLTEQFF. DNA of the CDR3: TGTGCCAGCAGTTCCGGACTAGCGGGTCTAACTGAGCAGTTCTTC. The V gene is TRBV6-2 or TRBV6-3, the J gene TRBJ2-1; 11 positions match TRBD2. Germline CDR1 and CDR2: MNHEY and SVGEGT. V trimming: 4 bases; J trimming: 9 bases; junction bases outside the gene matches: 8. The CDR3 loop spans 15 amino acids.

This clonotype was counted a few times. The chain has TRBV7-9 and TRBJ2-3; 8 bases align to TRBD2. The junction had 14 bases not matched to a gene; V was cut back by 7 bases and J by 5 bases. Per the germline V gene, CDR1 is SEHNR and CDR2 is FQNEAQ (reference sequence). This CDR3 region has 16 residues. Here the CDR3 DNA reads TGTGCCAGCACCTCCGGGAGGGGAATTGGAGAAGATACGCAGTATTTT. It specifies CASTSGRGIGEDTQYF. The full variable domain, rest sourced from reference TRBV7-9 and TRBJ2-3, is DTGVSQNPRHKITKRGQNVTFRCDPISEHNRLYWYRQTLGQGPEFLTYFQNEAQLEKSRLLSDRFSAERPKGSFSTLEIQRTEQGDSAMYLCASTSGRGIGEDTQYFGPGTRLTVL.